Below are 32 T cell receptor beta chains sequenced from a single sample in a study of shared clonotypes between healthy human individuals. Sequencing used immunoSEQ multiplex PCR; TCRdb keeps in-frame clones, though not all of them. The repertoire consists of roughly 1,600,000 clones, with roughly 98.5% occurring once and the leading ten covering 0.36%. Sequencing was done on a sample of naive CD4+ T cells sorted from blood. Described subset: CD45RA+ positively selected. These receptors all come from a man aged 25 to 40 in good health.

The CDR3 DNA reads TGTGCCAGCAGTTACACACCAACTCACTATGGCTACACCTTC. Encoded protein: CASSYTPTHYGYTF. This sequence joins TRBV6-5 and TRBJ1-2; no definite D call. There are 14 residues in the CDR3. Trimming shortened V by 2 bases and J by 3 bases, and 10 bases separated the two germline ends. In germline, CDR1 is MNHEY, CDR2 SVGAGI.

The chain couples TRBV27 to TRBJ2-1, with TRBD2 identical over 9 bases. Looked up from germline, CDR1 is MNHEY and CDR2 is SMNVEV (reference sequence). After removal of 5 bases from V and 3 bases from J, the junction contained 5 bases not matched to a gene. The CDR3 sequence is 15 residues long. This CDR3 is CASSRASGDYNEQFF. DNA for the CDR3: TGTGCCAGCAGTCGGGCTAGCGGGGACTACAATGAGCAGTTCTTC.

The rearrangement uses TRBV10-1 and TRBJ2-3; D remains ambiguous. The CDR3 is 13 residues long. Trimming shortened V by 2 bases and J by 4 bases, and 7 bases separated the two germline ends. Germline V gene sequence: CDR1 WNHNN, CDR2 SYGVQD (reference sequence). CDR3: CASSESLPDTQYF. The CDR3 nucleotides read TGCGCCAGCAGTGAGAGTTTACCAGATACGCAGTATTTT.

This chain connects TRBV10-3 to TRBJ2-1; TRBD2 matches at 14 bases. This CDR3 has 14 amino acids. Trimming at V came to 10 bases and at J to 8 bases, leaving 7 bases not matched to a gene. CDR1 and CDR2 from the germline V gene are ENHRY and SYGVKD. The DNA for the CDR3 is TGTGCCAGCTCCGGGACTAGCGGGAGAGATGAGCAGTTCTTC. Its protein product is CASSGTSGRDEQFF.

The CDR3 DNA is TGTGCCAGCTCAGCCACCGGGCTCTACGAGCAGTACTTC. Translated: CASSATGLYEQYF. The genes are TRBV18 and TRBJ2-7; D unclear. The CDR3 contains 13 residues. V was clipped by 5 bases and J by 3 bases, with 11 bases between them. Germline V lookup: CDR1 KGHSH, CDR2 LQKENI.

This chain uses TRBV28 with TRBJ2-7; 7 nucleotides align to TRBD1. The CDR3 has 15 amino acids. Germline trimming cut 3 bases from V and 5 bases from J; bases unmatched to any gene: 10. Germline V gene data show CDR1 as MDHEN and CDR2 as SYDVKM. DNA of the CDR3: TGTGCCAGCAGTTTTGGTGACAGGGTCAAGGACGAGCAGTACTTC. Its translation: CASSFGDRVKDEQYF.

The V and J genes are TRBV9 and TRBJ1-5, with D possibly matching TRBD1 (5 bases). The CDR3 has 14 residues. The germline V and J ends were trimmed by 3 bases and 16 bases, with 23 bases remaining between them. The germline gives CDR1 SGDLS, CDR2 YYNGEE. The CDR3 DNA is TGTGCCAGCAGCGGGGCCACCGGGGACCCGGGCATCCATTTT. Its protein is CASSGATGDPGIHF.

The chain couples TRBV19 to TRBJ2-2; the match to TRBD1 covers 8 bases. V lost 6 bases, J lost 6 bases, and 3 bases stayed unmatched. Germline loops: CDR1 LNHDA, CDR2 SQIVND (reference sequence). The CDR3 loop spans 13 amino acids. CDR3 bases: TGTGCCAGTAGCCAGGGGGCGCCCGGGGAGCTGTTTTTT. This codes for CASSQGAPGELFF.

The chain is built from TRBV29-1 and TRBJ2-2, with D uncertain. V was trimmed by 4 bases and J by 1 base, leaving 10 bases between them. This CDR3 contains 14 residues. Per germline, CDR1 SQVTM and CDR2 ANQGSEA. The CDR3 spells CSVGFIGNTGELFF. DNA of the CDR3: TGCAGCGTTGGATTTATCGGGAACACCGGGGAGCTGTTTTTT.

The gene calls are TRBV4-3 and TRBJ1-1, with TRBD1 identical over 7 bases. This CDR3 comprises 15 residues. Germline values: CDR1 LGHNA, CDR2 YSLEER. With V trimmed by 0 bases and J by 4 bases, 5 bases remained unmatched. This CDR3 reads CASSQDKGAPTEAFF. DNA of the CDR3: TGCGCCAGCAGCCAAGATAAGGGGGCGCCCACTGAAGCTTTCTTT.

The chain recombines TRBV18 with TRBJ2-7; 11 bases fit TRBD2. The V segment lost 1 base and the J segment 5 bases; nucleotides outside the gene matches: 10. The CDR3 has 17 residues. Germline V lookup: CDR1 KGHSH, CDR2 LQKENI. CDR3 amino acids: CASSPLHTSGRGNEQYF. DNA for the CDR3: TGTGCCAGCTCACCACTACATACTAGCGGGAGAGGAAACGAGCAGTACTTC. Complete variable domain (other parts from reference TRBV18 and TRBJ2-7): NAGVMQNPRHLVRRRGQEARLRCSPMKGHSHVYWYRQLPEEGLKFMVYLQKENIIDESGMPKERFSAEFPKEGPSILRIQQVVRGDSAAYFCASSPLHTSGRGNEQYFGPGTRLTVT.

Details on this clone: This specimen includes other DNA sequences encoding the same CDR3. The genes are TRBV18 and TRBJ1-1; possible D gene TRBD1, 6 bases. With 2 bases removed from V and 5 bases from J, the gap between germline ends came to 12 bases. Germline V gives CDR1 KGHSH, CDR2 LQKENI. The CDR3 covers 14 residues. For the CDR3, the DNA is TGTGCCAGCTCACCAAAGGGGGGGGATACTGAAGCTTTCTTT. Its translation is CASSPKGGDTEAFF.

Details on this clone: This sample includes further DNA sequences coding for the same CDR3. This chain links TRBV5-4 with TRBJ2-7, with 14 bases that match TRBD2. The CDR3 is 15 amino acids. J gave up 3 bases and V 4 bases, and 3 bases lay outside the gene matches. The germline V gene encodes CDR1 SGHNT and CDR2 YYREEE (reference sequence). CDR3 nucleotides: TGTGCCAGCAGCCCGGGACTAGCGGGAGTCTACGAGCAGTACTTC. It translates to CASSPGLAGVYEQYF. The complete variable domain, with remaining parts taken from reference TRBV5-4 and TRBJ2-7, reads ETGVTQSPTHLIKTRGQQVTLRCSSQSGHNTVSWYQQALGQGPQFIFQYYREEENGRGNFPPRFSGLQFPNYSSELNVNALELDDSALYLCASSPGLAGVYEQYFGPGTRLTVT.

The chain has TRBV5-1 and TRBJ2-3; D ambiguous. Germline V gene lookup returns CDR1 SGHRS and CDR2 YFSETQ. V lost 0 bases to trimming and J lost 5 bases, with 7 bases between them. This CDR3 comprises 13 residues. In DNA form, the CDR3 reads TGCGCCAGCAGCTTGGGTGGGATAGATACGCAGTATTTT. It encodes CASSLGGIDTQYF. The variable domain in full, completed from reference TRBV5-1 and TRBJ2-3, reads KAGVTQTPRYLIKTRGQQVTLSCSPISGHRSVSWYQQTPGQGLQFLFEYFSETQRNKGNFPGRFSGRQFSNSRSEMNVSTLELGDSALYLCASSLGGIDTQYFGPGTRLTVL.

The chain joins TRBV9 to TRBJ2-7; D may correspond to TRBD1 or TRBD2 (5 bases each). V was trimmed by 2 bases and J by 7 bases, leaving 16 bases between them. Germline CDR1 is SGDLS and CDR2 is YYNGEE. CDR3 length equals 14 residues. The CDR3 sequence: CASSVGTTVGEQYF. For the CDR3, the DNA is TGTGCCAGCAGCGTGGGGACCACCGTGGGGGAGCAGTACTTC.

The chain carries TRBV5-1 and TRBJ1-1; D unclear. Germline V gives CDR1 SGHRS, CDR2 YFSETQ. Trimming took 4 bases from V and 2 from J, leaving 15 bases between them. The length of the CDR3 is 15 residues. CDR3 sequence: CASSLLFADNTEAFF. DNA of the CDR3: TGCGCCAGCAGCCTGCTTTTTGCGGATAACACTGAAGCTTTCTTT.

The V gene is TRBV7-8, the J gene TRBJ2-7; 11 bases are shared with TRBD2. The ends lost 0 bases at V and 4 bases at J; junction bases unmatched: 8. Germline V gene sequence: CDR1 SGHVS, CDR2 FQNEAQ. This CDR3 contains 17 residues. The CDR3 here is CASSLAIRTSGSYEQYF. The DNA for the CDR3 is TGTGCCAGCAGCTTAGCCATTCGGACTAGCGGGTCTTACGAGCAGTACTTC. Complete variable domain (other parts from reference TRBV7-8 and TRBJ2-7): GAGVSQSPRYKVAKRGQDVALRCDPISGHVSLFWYQQALGQGPEFLTYFQNEAQLDKSGLPSDRFFAERPEGSVSTLKIQRTQQEDSAVYLCASSLAIRTSGSYEQYFGPGTRLTVT.

The chain joins TRBV2 to TRBJ2-5; D might be TRBD2 (5 bases). The CDR3 has 13 residues. CDR1 SNHLY and CDR2 FYNNEI come from the germline V gene. The V end was cut by 4 bases, the J end by 7 bases, with 13 bases between. Here the CDR3 reads CASSGGLEGTQYF. CDR3 DNA: TGTGCCAGCAGTGGAGGGCTGGAAGGGACCCAGTACTTC. The variable domain in full, with the rest retrieved from reference TRBV2 and TRBJ2-5, is EPEVTQTPSHQVTQMGQEVILRCVPISNHLYFYWYRQILGQKVEFLVSFYNNEISEKSEIFDDQFSVERPDGSNFTLKIRSTKLEDSAMYFCASSGGLEGTQYFGPGTRLLVL.

The V call is TRBV27, the J call TRBJ2-7; TRBD2 aligns across 7 bases. Germline CDR1 reads MNHEY; CDR2 reads SMNVEV (reference sequence). V shed 6 bases, J shed 4 bases, and the junction held 12 bases outside the gene matches. This CDR3 comprises 15 residues. CDR3 region: CASSPAIRGVYEQYF. The CDR3 region has the DNA TGTGCCAGCAGCCCTGCCATTCGGGGGGTTTACGAGCAGTACTTC.

The CDR3 region is CSVESWEGDSGANVLTF. CDR3 coding DNA: TGCAGCGTTGAATCGTGGGAGGGGGACTCTGGGGCCAACGTCCTGACTTTC. This chain uses TRBV29-1 with TRBJ2-6; D may be TRBD2 (7 bases). The CDR3 is made up of 17 amino acids. The germline V gene encodes CDR1 SQVTM and CDR2 ANQGSEA. V was trimmed by 2 bases and J by 0 bases, leaving 14 bases between them.

This clone was recorded only once. The J gene is TRBJ2-7, the V gene TRBV10-3; D possibly corresponds to TRBD2 (6 bases). The germline V gene encodes CDR1 ENHRY and CDR2 SYGVKD. The CDR3 runs 14 residues. The V end lost 8 bases, the J end lost 0 bases, and 14 bases lay between the germline ends. The CDR3: CAILEGASSYEQYF. CDR3 DNA: TGTGCCATCCTGGAGGGCGCGAGCTCCTACGAGCAGTACTTC.

The chain uses TRBV29-1 and TRBJ2-1; 8 bases fit TRBD1. Looked up from germline, CDR1 is SQVTM and CDR2 is ANQGSEA. V shed 3 bases and J 8 bases; nucleotides not matched to a gene: 12. The CDR3 runs to 15 residues. In DNA, the CDR3 is TGCAGCGTTGAGACGGGCCGGGCAGGGGGCGATGAGCAGTTCTTC. It translates to CSVETGRAGGDEQFF.

The rearrangement uses TRBV5-6 and TRBJ1-1; weak D call: TRBD1 (6 bases). V was clipped by 1 base and J by 4 bases, with 14 bases between them. The CDR3 totals 15 residues. Germline CDR1 reads SGHDT; CDR2 reads YYEEEE. The CDR3: CASSLPGGTVTEAFF. CDR3 in DNA: TGTGCCAGCAGCTTGCCCGGGGGCACGGTCACTGAAGCTTTCTTT. The full variable domain, its missing parts supplied by reference TRBV5-6 and TRBJ1-1, is DAGVTQSPTHLIKTRGQQVTLRCSPKSGHDTVSWYQQALGQGPQFIFQYYEEEERQRGNFPDRFSGHQFPNYSSELNVNALLLGDSALYLCASSLPGGTVTEAFFGQGTRLTVV.

The chain combines TRBV15 with TRBJ2-2; D uncertain. The CDR3 sequence is 15 residues long. Trimming stripped 5 bases from V and 3 bases from J, with 13 bases between. Germline loops: CDR1 LNHNV, CDR2 YYDKDF (reference sequence). In DNA form, the CDR3 reads TGTGCCACCAGCGTCTCCAACACCTACACCGGGGAGCTGTTTTTT. Translation gives CATSVSNTYTGELFF.

This sequence joins TRBV7-8 and TRBJ2-7; D is ambiguous. V was shortened by 3 bases and J by 3 bases, with 12 bases between the two germline ends. The CDR3 runs 14 residues. Germline lookup yields CDR1 SGHVS and CDR2 FQNEAQ. CDR3 nucleotides: TGTGCCAGCAGCTTCGGGCGGATCGACTACGAGCAGTACTTC. It codes for CASSFGRIDYEQYF.

The chain has TRBV9 and TRBJ2-3, with D possibly being TRBD2 (6 bases). CDR3 length: 16 amino acids. Germline V lookup: CDR1 SGDLS, CDR2 YYNGEE. Trimming removed 0 bases at V and 5 bases at J, with 16 bases between. The CDR3 coding sequence is TGTGCCAGCAGCGTAGCTGGGAGGCAGCCAGGAGATACGCAGTATTTT. Its translation: CASSVAGRQPGDTQYF.

The chain employs TRBV29-1 and TRBJ2-1; the match to TRBD1 covers 11 bases. The germline V gene encodes CDR1 SQVTM and CDR2 ANQGSEA. This CDR3 has 14 residues. The ends lost 6 bases at V and 9 bases at J; junction bases unmatched: 10. Written as DNA, the CDR3 is TGCAGCGTGGTCCGGGACAGGGGGTTAACTGAGCAGTTCTTC. Its protein product is CSVVRDRGLTEQFF.

This clone was seen more than once but under ten times. The chain employs TRBV15 and TRBJ2-3; D is possibly TRBD1 or TRBD2 (5 bases each). Germline V gene data show CDR1 as LNHNV and CDR2 as YYDKDF (reference sequence). Trimming left V 0 bases short and J 1 base short, with 5 bases between. The CDR3 loop spans 14 amino acids. CDR3 residues: CATSREGGTDTQYF. The DNA of the CDR3 is TGTGCCACCAGCAGAGAGGGGGGCACAGATACGCAGTATTTT.

The chain uses TRBV27 and TRBJ1-1; possibly TRBD1 for D (6 bases). The CDR3 length is 14 residues. Germline V gene lookup returns CDR1 MNHEY and CDR2 SMNVEV (reference sequence). V was pared by 5 bases and J by 5 bases, with 15 bases between. This chain's CDR3 is CASSIQGAGTEAFF. The DNA for the CDR3 is TGTGCCAGCAGTATACAGGGCGCCGGGACTGAAGCTTTCTTT.

The chain has TRBV10-3 and TRBJ1-4; D is perhaps TRBD1 (5 bases). Germline-derived CDR1 and CDR2 are ENHRY and SYGVKD. This CDR3 comprises 15 residues. The ends were cut back, 0 bases at V and 5 bases at J, with 10 bases in the middle. In DNA, the CDR3 is TGTGCCATCAGTGAGTCGGGGACGGCAAATGAAAAACTGTTTTTT. It encodes CAISESGTANEKLFF.

The chain uses TRBV6-5 and TRBJ2-7, with D perhaps matching TRBD1 or TRBD2 (6 bases each). The CDR3 contains 15 residues. CDR1 is MNHEY, CDR2 SVGAGI, per germline. V was clipped by 4 bases and J by 1 base, with 14 bases between them. CDR3 protein: CASSSEGGRSYEQYF. The CDR3 DNA reads as TGTGCCAGCAGTTCAGAAGGGGGGAGGTCCTACGAGCAGTACTTC.

The V call is TRBV19, the J call TRBJ2-1; TRBD2 might be the D (5 bases). V was trimmed by 4 bases and J by 16 bases, leaving 17 bases between them. The CDR3 length is 12 residues. Germline lookup yields CDR1 LNHDA and CDR2 SQIVND (reference sequence). The CDR3 DNA reads TGTGCCAGTAGTAGAGGGCAGACCAGCTTTTTCTTC. Protein product: CASSRGQTSFFF.